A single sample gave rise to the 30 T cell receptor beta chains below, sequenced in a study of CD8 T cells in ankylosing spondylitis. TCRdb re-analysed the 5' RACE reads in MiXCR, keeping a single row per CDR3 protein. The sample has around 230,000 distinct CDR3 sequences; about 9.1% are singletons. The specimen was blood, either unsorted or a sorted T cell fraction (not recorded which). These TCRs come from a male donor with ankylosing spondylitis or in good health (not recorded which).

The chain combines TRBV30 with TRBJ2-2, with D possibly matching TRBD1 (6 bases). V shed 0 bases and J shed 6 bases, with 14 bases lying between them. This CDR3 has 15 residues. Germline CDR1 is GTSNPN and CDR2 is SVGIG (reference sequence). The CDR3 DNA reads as TGTGCCTGGAGTGTAGACCCCACAGGGTCCGGGGAGCTGTTTTTT. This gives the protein CAWSVDPTGSGELFF.

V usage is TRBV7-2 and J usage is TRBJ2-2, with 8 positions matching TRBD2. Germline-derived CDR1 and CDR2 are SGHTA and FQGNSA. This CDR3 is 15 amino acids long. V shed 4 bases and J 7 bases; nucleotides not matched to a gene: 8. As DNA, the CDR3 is TGTGCCAGCAGCTCCCGGGGGGGGGGCATCGGGGAGCTGTTTTTT. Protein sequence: CASSSRGGGIGELFF.

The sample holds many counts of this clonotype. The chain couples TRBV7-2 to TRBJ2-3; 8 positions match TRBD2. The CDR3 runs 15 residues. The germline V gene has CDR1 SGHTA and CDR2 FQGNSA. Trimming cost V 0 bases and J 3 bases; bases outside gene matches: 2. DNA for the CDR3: TGTGCCAGCAGCTTAGCCAGCGGGAGAACAGATACGCAGTATTTT. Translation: CASSLASGRTDTQYF.

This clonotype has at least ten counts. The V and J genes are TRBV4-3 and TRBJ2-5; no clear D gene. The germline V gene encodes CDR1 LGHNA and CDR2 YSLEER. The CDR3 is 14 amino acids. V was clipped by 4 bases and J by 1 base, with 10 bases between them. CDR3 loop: CASSPWDSQETQYF. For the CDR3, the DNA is TGCGCCAGCAGCCCTTGGGATAGCCAAGAGACCCAGTACTTC.

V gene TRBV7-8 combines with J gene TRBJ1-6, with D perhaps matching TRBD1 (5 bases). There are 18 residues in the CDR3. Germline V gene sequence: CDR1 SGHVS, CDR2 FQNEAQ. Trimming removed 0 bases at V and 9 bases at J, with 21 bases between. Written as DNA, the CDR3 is TGTGCCAGCAGCTTAGCGGGGGTTACCGGGACTCAGGGTTCACCCCTCCACTTT. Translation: CASSLAGVTGTQGSPLHF.

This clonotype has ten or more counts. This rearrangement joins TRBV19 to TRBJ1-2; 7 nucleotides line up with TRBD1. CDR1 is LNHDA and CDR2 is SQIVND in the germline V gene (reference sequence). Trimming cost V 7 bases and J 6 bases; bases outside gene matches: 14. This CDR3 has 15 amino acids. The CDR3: CASTIGDRVGHGYTF. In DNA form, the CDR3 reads TGTGCCAGTACCATCGGAGACAGGGTAGGCCATGGCTACACCTTC. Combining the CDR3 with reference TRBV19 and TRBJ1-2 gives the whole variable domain DGGITQSPKYLFRKEGQNVTLSCEQNLNHDAMYWYRQDPGQGLRLIYYSQIVNDFQKGDIAEGYSVSREKKESFPLTVTSAQKNPTAFYLCASTIGDRVGHGYTFGSGTRLTVV.

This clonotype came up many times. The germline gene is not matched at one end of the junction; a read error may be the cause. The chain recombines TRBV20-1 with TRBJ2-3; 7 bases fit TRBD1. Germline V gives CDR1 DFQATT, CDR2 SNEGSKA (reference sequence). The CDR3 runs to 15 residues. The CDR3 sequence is CSAREGGSGTDTQYF. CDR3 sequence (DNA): TGCAGTGCTCGAGAAGGGGGCAGTGGGACAGATACGCAGTATTTT.

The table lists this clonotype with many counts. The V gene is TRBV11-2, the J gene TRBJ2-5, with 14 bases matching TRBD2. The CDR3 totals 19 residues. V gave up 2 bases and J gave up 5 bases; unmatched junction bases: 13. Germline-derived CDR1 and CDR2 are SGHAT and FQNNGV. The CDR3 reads CASSLTSGTSGSLRETQYF. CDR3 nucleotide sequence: TGTGCCAGCAGCTTAACCTCCGGGACTAGCGGGAGTCTTAGGGAGACCCAGTACTTC.

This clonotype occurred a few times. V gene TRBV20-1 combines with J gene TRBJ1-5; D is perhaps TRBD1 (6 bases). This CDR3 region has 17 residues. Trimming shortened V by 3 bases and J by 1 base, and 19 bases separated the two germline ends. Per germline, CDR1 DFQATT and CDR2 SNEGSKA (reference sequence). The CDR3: CSASRTSRTASNQPQHF. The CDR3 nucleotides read TGCAGTGCTAGTAGGACTTCGAGGACAGCAAGCAATCAGCCCCAGCATTTT.

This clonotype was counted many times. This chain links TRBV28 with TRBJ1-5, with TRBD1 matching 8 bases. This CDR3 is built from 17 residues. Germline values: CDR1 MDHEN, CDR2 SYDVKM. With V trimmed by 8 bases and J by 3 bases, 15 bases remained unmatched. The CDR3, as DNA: TGTGCCAGCCGCCGGCGACAGGGGAGGAGACCCAATCAGCCCCAGCATTTT. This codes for CASRRRQGRRPNQPQHF.

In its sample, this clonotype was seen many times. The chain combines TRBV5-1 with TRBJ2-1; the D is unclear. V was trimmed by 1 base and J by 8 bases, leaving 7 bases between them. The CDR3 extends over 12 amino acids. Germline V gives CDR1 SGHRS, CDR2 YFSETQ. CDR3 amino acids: CASSLNWDEQFF. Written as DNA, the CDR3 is TGCGCCAGCAGCTTGAATTGGGATGAGCAGTTCTTC.

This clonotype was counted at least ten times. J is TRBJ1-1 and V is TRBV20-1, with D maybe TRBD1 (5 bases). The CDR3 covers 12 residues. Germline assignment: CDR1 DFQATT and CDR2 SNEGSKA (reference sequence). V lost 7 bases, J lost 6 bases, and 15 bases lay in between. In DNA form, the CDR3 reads TGCAGTGTATCCAGGGAGTGGGCTGAAGCTTTCTTT. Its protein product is CSVSREWAEAFF.

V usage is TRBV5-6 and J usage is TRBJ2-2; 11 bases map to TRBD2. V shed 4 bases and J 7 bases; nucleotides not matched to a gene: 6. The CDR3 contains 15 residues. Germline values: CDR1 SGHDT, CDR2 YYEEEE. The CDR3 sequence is CASSVAGGPDGELFF. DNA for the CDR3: TGTGCCAGCAGCGTAGCGGGAGGGCCGGACGGGGAGCTGTTTTTT.

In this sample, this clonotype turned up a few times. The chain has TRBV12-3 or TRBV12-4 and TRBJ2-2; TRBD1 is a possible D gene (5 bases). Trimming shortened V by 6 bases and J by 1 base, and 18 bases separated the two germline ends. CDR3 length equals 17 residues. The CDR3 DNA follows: TGTGCCAGCAGCCCGACAGCCCGCACCCTGAACACCGGGGAGCTGTTTTTT. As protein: CASSPTARTLNTGELFF.

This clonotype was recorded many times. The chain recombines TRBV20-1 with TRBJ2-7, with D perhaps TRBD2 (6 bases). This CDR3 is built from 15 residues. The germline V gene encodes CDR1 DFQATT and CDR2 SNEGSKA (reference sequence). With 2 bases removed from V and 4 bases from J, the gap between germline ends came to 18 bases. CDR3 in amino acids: CSARPRDGSLYEQYF. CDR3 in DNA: TGCAGTGCTAGACCCAGGGACGGGAGCCTTTACGAGCAGTACTTC.

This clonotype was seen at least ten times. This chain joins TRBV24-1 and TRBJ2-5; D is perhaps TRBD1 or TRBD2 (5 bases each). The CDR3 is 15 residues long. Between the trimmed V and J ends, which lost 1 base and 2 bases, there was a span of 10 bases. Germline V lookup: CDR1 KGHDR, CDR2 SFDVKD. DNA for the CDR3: TGTGCCACCAGTGATTTAAGGGACGTACAAGAGACCCAGTACTTC. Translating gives CATSDLRDVQETQYF.

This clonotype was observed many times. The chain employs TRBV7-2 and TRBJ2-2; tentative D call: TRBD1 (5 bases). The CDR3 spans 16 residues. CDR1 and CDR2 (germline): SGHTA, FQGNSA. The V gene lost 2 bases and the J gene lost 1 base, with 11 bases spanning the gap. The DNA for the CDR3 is TGTGCCAGCAGCTTACAAGGGGTGCGGAACACCGGGGAGCTGTTTTTT. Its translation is CASSLQGVRNTGELFF.

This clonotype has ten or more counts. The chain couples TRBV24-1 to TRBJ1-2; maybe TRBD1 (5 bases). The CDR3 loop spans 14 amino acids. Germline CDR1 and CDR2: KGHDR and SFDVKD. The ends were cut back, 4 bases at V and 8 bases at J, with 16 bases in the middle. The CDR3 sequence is CATSDRDRLWGYTF. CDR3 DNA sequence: TGTGCCACCAGTGACCGAGACAGACTATGGGGCTACACCTTC.

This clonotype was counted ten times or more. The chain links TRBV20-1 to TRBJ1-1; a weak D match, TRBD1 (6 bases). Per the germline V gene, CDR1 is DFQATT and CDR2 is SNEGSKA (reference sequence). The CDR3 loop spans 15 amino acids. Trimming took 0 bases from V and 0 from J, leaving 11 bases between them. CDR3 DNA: TGCAGTGCTAGAGATTTTCAGGGGTTGAACACTGAAGCTTTCTTT. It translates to CSARDFQGLNTEAFF.

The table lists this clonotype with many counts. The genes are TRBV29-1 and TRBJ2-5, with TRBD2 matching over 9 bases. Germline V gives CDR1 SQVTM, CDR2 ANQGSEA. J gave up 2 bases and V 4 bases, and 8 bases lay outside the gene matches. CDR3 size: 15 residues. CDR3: CSVAASGVLQETQYF. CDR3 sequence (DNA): TGCAGCGTTGCGGCTAGCGGGGTTCTACAAGAGACCCAGTACTTC.

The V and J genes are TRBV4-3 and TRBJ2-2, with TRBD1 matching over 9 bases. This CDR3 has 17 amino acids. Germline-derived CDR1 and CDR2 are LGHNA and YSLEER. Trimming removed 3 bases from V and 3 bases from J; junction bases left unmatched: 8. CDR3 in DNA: TGCGCCAGCAGCCAGGAACTCACAGGGGGCCACACCGGGGAGCTGTTTTTT. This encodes CASSQELTGGHTGELFF.

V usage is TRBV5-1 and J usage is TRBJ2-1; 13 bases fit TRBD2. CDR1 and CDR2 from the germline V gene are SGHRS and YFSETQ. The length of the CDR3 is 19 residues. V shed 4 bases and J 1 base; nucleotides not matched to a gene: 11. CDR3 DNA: TGCGCCAGCAGCCCGCTGGGACTAGCGGGGCAGGGGTCCTACAATGAGCAGTTCTTC. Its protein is CASSPLGLAGQGSYNEQFF.

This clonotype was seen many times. Here the CDR3 reads CASRSLRGGGNYNEQFF. The CDR3 DNA is TGTGCCAGCAGATCCCTCCGCGGGGGGGGGAACTACAATGAGCAGTTCTTC. The J gene is TRBJ2-1, the V gene TRBV6-2 or TRBV6-3, with TRBD2 identical over 9 bases. CDR1 and CDR2 (germline): MNHEY, SVGEGT. CDR3 length: 17 amino acids. J gave up 3 bases and V 6 bases, and 12 bases lay outside the gene matches.

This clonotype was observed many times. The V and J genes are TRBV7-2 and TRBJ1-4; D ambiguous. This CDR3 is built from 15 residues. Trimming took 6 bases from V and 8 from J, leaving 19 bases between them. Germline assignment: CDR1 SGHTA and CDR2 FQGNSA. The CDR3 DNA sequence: TGTGCCAGCAGATTATCCCTGGGAAGGGCGGAAAAACTGTTTTTT. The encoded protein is CASRLSLGRAEKLFF.

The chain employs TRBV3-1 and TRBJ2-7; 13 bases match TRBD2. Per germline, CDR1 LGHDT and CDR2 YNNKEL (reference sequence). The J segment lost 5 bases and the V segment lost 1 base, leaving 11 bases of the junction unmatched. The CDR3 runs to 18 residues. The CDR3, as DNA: TGTGCCAGCAGCCAAGTGCTGACTAGCGGGAGGTCAACGGACGAGCAGTACTTC. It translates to CASSQVLTSGRSTDEQYF.

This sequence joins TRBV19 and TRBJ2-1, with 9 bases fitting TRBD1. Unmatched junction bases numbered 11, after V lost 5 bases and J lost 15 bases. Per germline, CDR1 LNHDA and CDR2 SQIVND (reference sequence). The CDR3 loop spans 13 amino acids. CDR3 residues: CASSVGQGGRRFF. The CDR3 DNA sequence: TGTGCCAGTAGTGTGGGACAGGGAGGTCGGAGGTTCTTC.

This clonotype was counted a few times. Here the CDR3 reads CASSLGASRASTYEQYF. CDR3 bases: TGCGCCAGCAGCTTGGGGGCTAGCAGGGCCTCTACCTACGAGCAGTACTTC. V gene TRBV5-1 combines with J gene TRBJ2-7, with D tentatively TRBD1 or TRBD2 (5 bases each). Per germline, CDR1 SGHRS and CDR2 YFSETQ. The CDR3 contains 17 residues. The V end lost 0 bases, the J end lost 2 bases, and 18 bases lay between the germline ends.

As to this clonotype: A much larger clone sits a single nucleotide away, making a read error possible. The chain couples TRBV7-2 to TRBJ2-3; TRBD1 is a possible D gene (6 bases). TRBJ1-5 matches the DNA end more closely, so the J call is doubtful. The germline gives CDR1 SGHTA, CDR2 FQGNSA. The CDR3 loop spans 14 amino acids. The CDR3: CASLLAGGPDTQHF. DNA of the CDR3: TGTGCCTCCCTACTAGCGGGGGGCCCAGATACGCAGCATTTT.

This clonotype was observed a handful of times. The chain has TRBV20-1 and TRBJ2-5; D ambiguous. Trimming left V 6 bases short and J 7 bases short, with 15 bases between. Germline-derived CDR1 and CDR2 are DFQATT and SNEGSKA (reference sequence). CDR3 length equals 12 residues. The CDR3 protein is CSASDSLGTQYF. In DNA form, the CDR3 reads TGCAGTGCCTCAGACTCCCTTGGGACCCAGTACTTC.

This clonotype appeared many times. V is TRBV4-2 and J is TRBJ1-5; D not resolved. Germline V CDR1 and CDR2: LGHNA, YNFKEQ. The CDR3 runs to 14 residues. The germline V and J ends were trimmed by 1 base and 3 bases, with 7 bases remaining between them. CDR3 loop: CASSQGRANQPQHF. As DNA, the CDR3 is TGTGCCAGCAGCCAAGGGAGAGCCAATCAGCCCCAGCATTTT.